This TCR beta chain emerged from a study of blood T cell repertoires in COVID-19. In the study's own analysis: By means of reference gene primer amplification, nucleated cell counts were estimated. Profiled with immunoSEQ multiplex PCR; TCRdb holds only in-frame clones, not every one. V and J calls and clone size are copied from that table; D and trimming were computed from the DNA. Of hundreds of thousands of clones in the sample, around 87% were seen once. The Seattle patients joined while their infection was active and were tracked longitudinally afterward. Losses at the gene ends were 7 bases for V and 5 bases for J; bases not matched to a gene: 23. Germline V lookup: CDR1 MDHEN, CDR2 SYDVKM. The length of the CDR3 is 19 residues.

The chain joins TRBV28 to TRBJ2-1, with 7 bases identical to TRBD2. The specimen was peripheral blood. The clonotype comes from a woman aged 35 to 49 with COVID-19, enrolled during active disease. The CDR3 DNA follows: TGTGCCAGCACCGATATCATGGGGAGGGGTCCCAGCGGAGACAATGAGCAGTTCTTC. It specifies CASTDIMGRGPSGDNEQFF.